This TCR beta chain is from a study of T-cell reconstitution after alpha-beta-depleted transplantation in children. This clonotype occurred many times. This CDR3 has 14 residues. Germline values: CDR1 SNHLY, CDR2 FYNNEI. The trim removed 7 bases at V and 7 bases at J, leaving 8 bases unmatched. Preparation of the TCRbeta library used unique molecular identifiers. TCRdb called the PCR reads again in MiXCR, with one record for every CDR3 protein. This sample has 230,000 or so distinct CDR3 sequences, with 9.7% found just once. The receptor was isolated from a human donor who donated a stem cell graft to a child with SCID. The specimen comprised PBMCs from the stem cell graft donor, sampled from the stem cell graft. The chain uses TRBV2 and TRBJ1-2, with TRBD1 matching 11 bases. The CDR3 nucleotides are TGTGCCAGCATAAGAGGACAGGGGGCGCTTGGCTACACCTTC. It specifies CASIRGQGALGYTF.